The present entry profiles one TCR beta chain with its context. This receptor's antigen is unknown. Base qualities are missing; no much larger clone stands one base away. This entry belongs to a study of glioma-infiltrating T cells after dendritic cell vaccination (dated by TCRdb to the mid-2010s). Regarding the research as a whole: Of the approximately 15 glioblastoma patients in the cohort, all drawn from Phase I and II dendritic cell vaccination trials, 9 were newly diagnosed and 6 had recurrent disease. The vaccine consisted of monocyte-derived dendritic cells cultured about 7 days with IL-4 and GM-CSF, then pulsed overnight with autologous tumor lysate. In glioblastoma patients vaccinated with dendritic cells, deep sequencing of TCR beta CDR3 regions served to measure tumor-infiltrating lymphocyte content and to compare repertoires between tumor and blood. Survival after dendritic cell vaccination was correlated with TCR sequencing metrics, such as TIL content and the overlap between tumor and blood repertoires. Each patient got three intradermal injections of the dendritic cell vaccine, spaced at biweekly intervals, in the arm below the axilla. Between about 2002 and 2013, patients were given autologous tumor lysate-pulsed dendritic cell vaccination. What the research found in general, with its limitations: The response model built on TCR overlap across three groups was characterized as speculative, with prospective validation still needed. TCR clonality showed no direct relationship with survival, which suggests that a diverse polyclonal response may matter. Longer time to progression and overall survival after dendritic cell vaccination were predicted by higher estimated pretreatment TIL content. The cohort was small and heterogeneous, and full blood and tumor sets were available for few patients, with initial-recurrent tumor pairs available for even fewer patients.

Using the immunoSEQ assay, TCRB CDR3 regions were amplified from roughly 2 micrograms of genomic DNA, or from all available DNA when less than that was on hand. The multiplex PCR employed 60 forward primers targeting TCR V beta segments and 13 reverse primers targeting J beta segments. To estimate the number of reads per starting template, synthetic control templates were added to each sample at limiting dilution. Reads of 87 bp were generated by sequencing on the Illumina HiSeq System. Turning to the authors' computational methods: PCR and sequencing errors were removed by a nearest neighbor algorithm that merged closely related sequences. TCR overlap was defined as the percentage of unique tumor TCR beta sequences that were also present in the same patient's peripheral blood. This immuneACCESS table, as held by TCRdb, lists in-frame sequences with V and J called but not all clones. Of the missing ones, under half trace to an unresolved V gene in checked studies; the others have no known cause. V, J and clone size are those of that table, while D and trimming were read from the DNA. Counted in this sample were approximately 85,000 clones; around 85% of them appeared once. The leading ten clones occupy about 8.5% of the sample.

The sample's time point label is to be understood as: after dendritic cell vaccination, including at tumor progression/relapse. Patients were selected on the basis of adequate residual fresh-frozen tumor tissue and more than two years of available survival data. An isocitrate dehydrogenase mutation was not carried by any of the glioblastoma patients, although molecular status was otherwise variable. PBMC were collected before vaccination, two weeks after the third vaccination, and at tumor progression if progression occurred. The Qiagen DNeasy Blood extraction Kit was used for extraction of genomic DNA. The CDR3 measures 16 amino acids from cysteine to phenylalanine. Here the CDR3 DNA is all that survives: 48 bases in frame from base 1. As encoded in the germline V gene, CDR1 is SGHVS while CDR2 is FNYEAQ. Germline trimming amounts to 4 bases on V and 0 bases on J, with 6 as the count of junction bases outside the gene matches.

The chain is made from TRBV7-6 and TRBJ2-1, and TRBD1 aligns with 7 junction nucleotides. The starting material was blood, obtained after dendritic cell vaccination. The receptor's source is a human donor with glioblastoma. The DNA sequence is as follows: TGTGCCAGCAGCTCACAGGGGTCTAGCTCCTACAATGAGCAGTTCTTC. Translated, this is CASSSQGSSSYNEQFF.